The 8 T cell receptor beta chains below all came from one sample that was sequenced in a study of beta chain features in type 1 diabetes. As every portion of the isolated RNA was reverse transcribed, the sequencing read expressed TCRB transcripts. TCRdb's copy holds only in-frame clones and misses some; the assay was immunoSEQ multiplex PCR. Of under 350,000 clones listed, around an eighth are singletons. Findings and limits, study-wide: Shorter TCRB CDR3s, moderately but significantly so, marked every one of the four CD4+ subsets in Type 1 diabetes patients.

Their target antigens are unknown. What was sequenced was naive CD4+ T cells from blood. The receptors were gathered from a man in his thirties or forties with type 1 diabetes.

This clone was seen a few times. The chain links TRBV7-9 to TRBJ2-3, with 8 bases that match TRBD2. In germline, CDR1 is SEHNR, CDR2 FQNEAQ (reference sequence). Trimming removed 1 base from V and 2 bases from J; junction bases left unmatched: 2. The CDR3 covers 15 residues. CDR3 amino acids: CASSLVAGPTDTQYF. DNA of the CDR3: TGTGCCAGCAGCTTAGTAGCGGGGCCCACAGATACGCAGTATTTT.

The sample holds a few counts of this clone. This CDR3 reads CASSLLAGGGDTQYF. CDR3 sequence (DNA): TGTGCCAGCAGCTTACTAGCGGGAGGTGGGGATACGCAGTATTTT. This rearrangement joins TRBV7-3 to TRBJ2-3; TRBD2 matches 11 bases. V gave up 2 bases and J gave up 6 bases; unmatched junction bases: 4. CDR1 is SGHTA and CDR2 is FQGTGA in the germline V gene. The CDR3 extends over 15 amino acids.

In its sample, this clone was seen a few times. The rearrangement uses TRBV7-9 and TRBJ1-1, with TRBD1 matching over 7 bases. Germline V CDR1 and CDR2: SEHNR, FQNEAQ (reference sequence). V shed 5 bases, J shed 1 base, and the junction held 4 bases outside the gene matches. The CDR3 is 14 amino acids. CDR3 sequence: CASSKGTANTEAFF. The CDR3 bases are TGTGCCAGCAGCAAGGGGACAGCGAACACTGAAGCTTTCTTT. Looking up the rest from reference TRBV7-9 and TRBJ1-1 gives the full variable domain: DTGVSQNPRHKITKRGQNVTFRCDPISEHNRLYWYRQTLGQGPEFLTYFQNEAQLEKSRLLSDRFSAERPKGSFSTLEIQRTEQGDSAMYLCASSKGTANTEAFFGQGTRLTVV.

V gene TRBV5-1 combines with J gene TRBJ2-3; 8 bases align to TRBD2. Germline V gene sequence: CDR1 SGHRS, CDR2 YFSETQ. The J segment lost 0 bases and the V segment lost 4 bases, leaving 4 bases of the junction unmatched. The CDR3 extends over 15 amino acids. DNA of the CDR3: TGCGCCAGCAGCAATCCTAGCGGGAGCACAGATACGCAGTATTTT. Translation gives CASSNPSGSTDTQYF.

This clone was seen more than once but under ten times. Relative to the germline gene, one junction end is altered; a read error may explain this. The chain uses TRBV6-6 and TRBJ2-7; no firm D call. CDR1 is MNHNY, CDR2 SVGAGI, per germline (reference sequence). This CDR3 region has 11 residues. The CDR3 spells CASGPSHEQYF. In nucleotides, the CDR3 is TGTGCCAGCGGCCCCTCCCACGAGCAGTACTTC.

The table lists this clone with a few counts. CDR3 amino acids: CASSARQGANEQFF. The CDR3 region has the DNA TGTGCCAGCAGTGCCCGACAGGGGGCTAATGAGCAGTTCTTC. The V call is TRBV2, the J call TRBJ2-1; 10 bases align to TRBD1. CDR3 length: 14 residues. Germline assignment: CDR1 SNHLY and CDR2 FYNNEI. V shed 4 bases and J 7 bases; nucleotides not matched to a gene: 4.

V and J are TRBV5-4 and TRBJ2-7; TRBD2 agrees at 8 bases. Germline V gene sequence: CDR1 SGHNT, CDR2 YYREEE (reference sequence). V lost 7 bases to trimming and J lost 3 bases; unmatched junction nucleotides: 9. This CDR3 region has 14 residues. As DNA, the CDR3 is TGTGCCAGCGGACATAGCGGGAACCTCTACGAGCAGTACTTC. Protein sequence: CASGHSGNLYEQYF. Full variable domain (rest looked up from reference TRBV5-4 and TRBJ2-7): ETGVTQSPTHLIKTRGQQVTLRCSSQSGHNTVSWYQQALGQGPQFIFQYYREEENGRGNFPPRFSGLQFPNYSSELNVNALELDDSALYLCASGHSGNLYEQYFGPGTRLTVT.

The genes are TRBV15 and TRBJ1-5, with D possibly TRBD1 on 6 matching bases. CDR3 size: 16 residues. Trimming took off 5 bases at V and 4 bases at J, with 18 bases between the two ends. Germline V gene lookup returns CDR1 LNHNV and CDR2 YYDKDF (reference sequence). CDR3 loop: CATSSRMGAANQPQHF. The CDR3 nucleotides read TGTGCCACCAGCTCCCGCATGGGGGCCGCAAATCAGCCCCAGCATTTT.